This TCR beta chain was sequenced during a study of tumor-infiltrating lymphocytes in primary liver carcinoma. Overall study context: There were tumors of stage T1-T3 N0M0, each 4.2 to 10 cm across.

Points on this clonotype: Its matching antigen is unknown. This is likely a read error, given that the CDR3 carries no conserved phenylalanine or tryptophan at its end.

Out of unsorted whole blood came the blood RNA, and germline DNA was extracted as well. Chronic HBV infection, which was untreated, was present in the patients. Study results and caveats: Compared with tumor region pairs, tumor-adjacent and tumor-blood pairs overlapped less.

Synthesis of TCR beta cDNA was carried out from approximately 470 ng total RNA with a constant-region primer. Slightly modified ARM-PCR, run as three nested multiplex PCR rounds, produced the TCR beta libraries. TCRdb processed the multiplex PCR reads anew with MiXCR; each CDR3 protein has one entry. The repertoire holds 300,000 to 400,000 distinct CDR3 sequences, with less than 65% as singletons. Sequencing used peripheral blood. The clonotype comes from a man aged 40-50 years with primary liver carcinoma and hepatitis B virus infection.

Here the CDR3 DNA reads TGTACCAGCAGTGGGGCACAGGGGGCTGTGAGAGGCTACACCTCC. Protein sequence: CTSSGAQGAVRGYTS. The chain has TRBV7-8 and TRBJ1-2, with TRBD1 identical over 9 bases. CDR1 and CDR2 (germline): SGHVS, FQNEAQ. The CDR3 runs to 15 residues.